This is a list of T cell receptor beta chains from one sample in a study of PD-L1 blockade in urothelial cancer. Clones were read by immunoSEQ multiplex PCR, and TCRdb kept only the in-frame ones, dropping some. The table records about 110,000 clones, 91% of them present only once. The material was PBMCs, obtained around atezolizumab (anti-PD-L1) treatment. The receptors derive from a man in his sixties with urothelial cancer. Both conserved end residues are part of each CDR3. The D gene is left open where the match is weak. Clone sizes are given selectively: once, few, many, or a class where the clone is expanded.

abundance: NA
d_gene: NA
v_gene: TRBV30
j_gene: TRBJ2-1
CDR3nt: TGTGCCTGGACGGACTACAACAATGAGCAGTTCTTC
CDR3aa: CAWTDYNNEQFF

abundance: NA
d_gene: NA
v_gene: TRBV28
j_gene: TRBJ1-5
CDR3nt: TGTGCCAGCAGGGTGGGGCAGTCCAATCAGCCCCAGCATTTT
CDR3aa: CASRVGQSNQPQHF

abundance: few
d_gene: TRBD1
v_gene: TRBV19
j_gene: TRBJ2-4
CDR3nt: TGTGCCAGTAGTCACAGGGGGGAGTACATTCAGTACTTC
CDR3aa: CASSHRGEYIQYF

abundance: NA
d_gene: TRBD1
v_gene: TRBV11-2
j_gene: TRBJ2-5
CDR3nt: TGTGCCAGCAGCTGGGACAGTAGAGAGACCCAGTACTTC
CDR3aa: CASSWDSRETQYF

abundance: NA
d_gene: TRBD2
v_gene: TRBV10-3
j_gene: TRBJ2-1
CDR3nt: TGTGCCATCAGTGCAACTAGCGGGAGGGATAATGAGCAGTTCTTC
CDR3aa: CAISATSGRDNEQFF

abundance: NA
d_gene: NA
v_gene: TRBV5-8
j_gene: TRBJ1-2
CDR3nt: TGTGCCAGCAGCATAGCGAGGGAAGGCTACACCTTC
CDR3aa: CASSIAREGYTF

abundance: NA
d_gene: NA
v_gene: TRBV7-2
j_gene: TRBJ1-1
CDR3nt: TGTGCCAGCAGCTTATCACGGGAGGCTTCGGCTTTCTTT
CDR3aa: CASSLSREASAFF

abundance: NA
d_gene: NA
v_gene: TRBV7-9
j_gene: TRBJ2-5
CDR3nt: TGTGCCAGCAGCTCCCAAGTGGGGGGTTCGGAGACCCAGTACTTC
CDR3aa: CASSSQVGGSETQYF

abundance: NA
d_gene: NA
v_gene: TRBV9
j_gene: TRBJ2-2
CDR3nt: TGTGCCAGCAGCGTAGCTGAGGGCCGCGGGGAGCTGTTTTTT
CDR3aa: CASSVAEGRGELFF

abundance: NA
d_gene: TRBD2
v_gene: TRBV11-2
j_gene: TRBJ2-3
CDR3nt: TGTGCCAGCAGATGGTTAGCGGGGCCATATACGCAGTATTTT
CDR3aa: CASRWLAGPYTQYF

abundance: NA
d_gene: NA
v_gene: TRBV11-3
j_gene: TRBJ1-1
CDR3nt: TGTGCCAGCAGCTTAGATGGGGGGGAATTAATGAACACTGAAGCTTTCTTT
CDR3aa: CASSLDGGELMNTEAFF

abundance: NA
d_gene: TRBD2
v_gene: TRBV4-2
j_gene: TRBJ2-1
CDR3nt: TGTGCCAGCAGCCCCTTAGCGGGAGGGCCGCATGAGCAGTTCTTC
CDR3aa: CASSPLAGGPHEQFF

abundance: NA
d_gene: TRBD2
v_gene: TRBV5-1
j_gene: TRBJ2-5
CDR3nt: TGCGCCAGCAGCTTGGGAAGGCTAGCGGAGGAAGAGACCCAGTACTTC
CDR3aa: CASSLGRLAEEETQYF

abundance: NA
d_gene: NA
v_gene: TRBV7-3
j_gene: TRBJ1-5
CDR3nt: TGTGCCAGCAGCTTAATCCCAGGTCAGCCCCAGCATTTT
CDR3aa: CASSLIPGQPQHF

abundance: NA
d_gene: TRBD2
v_gene: TRBV6-5
j_gene: TRBJ2-1
CDR3nt: TGTGCCAGCAGTTATGGGACTAGCGGGAGTAAGTTCTTC
CDR3aa: CASSYGTSGSKFF

abundance: NA
d_gene: NA
v_gene: TRBV19
j_gene: TRBJ2-6
CDR3nt: TGTGCCAGTATAAATTCTGGGGCCAACGTCCTGACTTTC
CDR3aa: CASINSGANVLTF

abundance: NA
d_gene: TRBD1
v_gene: TRBV28
j_gene: TRBJ2-7
CDR3nt: TGTGCCAGCAGAAGGACAGGGTCCTACGAGCAGTACTTC
CDR3aa: CASRRTGSYEQYF

abundance: few
d_gene: TRBD1
v_gene: TRBV2
j_gene: TRBJ1-5
CDR3nt: TGTGCCAGCAGTGCTGGGACAGGTTATAGCAATCAGCCCCAGCATTTT
CDR3aa: CASSAGTGYSNQPQHF

abundance: NA
d_gene: NA
v_gene: TRBV7-9
j_gene: TRBJ1-2
CDR3nt: TGTGCCAGCAGCTTGCAGGGTATGAGTGGCTACACCTTC
CDR3aa: CASSLQGMSGYTF

abundance: NA
d_gene: NA
v_gene: TRBV30
j_gene: TRBJ2-5
CDR3nt: TGTGCCTGGAGACCGTCTGGGAGGAGGGGAAGGGAGACCCAGTACTTC
CDR3aa: CAWRPSGRRGRETQYF

abundance: NA
d_gene: NA
v_gene: TRBV30
j_gene: TRBJ1-6
CDR3nt: TGTGCCTGGAGTGTACGGGGGAATTCACCCCTCCACTTT
CDR3aa: CAWSVRGNSPLHF

abundance: NA
d_gene: NA
v_gene: TRBV14
j_gene: TRBJ2-5
CDR3nt: TGTGCCAGCAGCCAAGATCACAGGGCCAAAGAGACCCAGTACTTC
CDR3aa: CASSQDHRAKETQYF

abundance: NA
d_gene: NA
v_gene: TRBV6-1
j_gene: TRBJ1-2
CDR3nt: TGTGCCAGCAGTGACCTGGGGGCAGGGAAGGGCTACACCTTC
CDR3aa: CASSDLGAGKGYTF

abundance: NA
d_gene: TRBD1
v_gene: TRBV30
j_gene: TRBJ1-2
CDR3nt: TGTGCCTGGGGGACAGGGGGGGACTATGGCTACACCTTC
CDR3aa: CAWGTGGDYGYTF

abundance: NA
d_gene: NA
v_gene: TRBV6-1
j_gene: TRBJ1-4
CDR3nt: TGTGCCAGCAGACCCAGGGAGGCAACTAATGAAAAACTGTTTTTT
CDR3aa: CASRPREATNEKLFF

abundance: NA
d_gene: TRBD1
v_gene: TRBV30
j_gene: TRBJ1-1
CDR3nt: TGTGCCTGGAGTGCCTACGACCCACTTCTGAGGGACAGGGTGAACACTGAAGCTTTCTTT
CDR3aa: CAWSAYDPLLRDRVNTEAFF

abundance: NA
d_gene: NA
v_gene: TRBV7-9
j_gene: TRBJ1-1
CDR3nt: TGTGCCAGCAGCTTTGCTGGGGGGGACACTGAAGCTTTCTTT
CDR3aa: CASSFAGGDTEAFF

abundance: once
d_gene: TRBD2
v_gene: TRBV6-5
j_gene: TRBJ2-5
CDR3nt: TGTGCCAGCAGTAAGACTAGCTCCGAAACGAGATCGCAGTACTTC
CDR3aa: CASSKTSSETRSQYF

abundance: NA
d_gene: TRBD1
v_gene: TRBV7-3
j_gene: TRBJ2-3
CDR3nt: TGTGCCAGCAGCTCGATCAAGCGGGACAGGGAAACGGATACGCAGTATTTT
CDR3aa: CASSSIKRDRETDTQYF

abundance: NA
d_gene: TRBD1
v_gene: TRBV7-3
j_gene: TRBJ2-7
CDR3nt: TGTGCCAGCAGCTTAGGGACAGGGTACGAGCAGTACTTC
CDR3aa: CASSLGTGYEQYF

abundance: once
d_gene: TRBD1
v_gene: TRBV9
j_gene: TRBJ2-3
CDR3nt: TGTGCCAGCTCGACAGGGAGACAAGGCACAGATACGCAGTATTTT
CDR3aa: CASSTGRQGTDTQYF

abundance: NA
d_gene: NA
v_gene: TRBV19
j_gene: TRBJ1-1
CDR3nt: TGTGCCAGTAAGCAGGGGTCGGACACTGAAGCTTTCTTT
CDR3aa: CASKQGSDTEAFF